This record concerns one TCR beta chain sequence. This record belongs to a study of blood T cell repertoires in COVID-19. Study-level information: The United States, Italy and Spain supplied acute and convalescent COVID-19 samples.

TCRdb's copy holds only in-frame clones and misses some; the assay was immunoSEQ multiplex PCR. The repertoire holds around 150,000 clones, with more than 90% as singletons. Sequenced sample: peripheral blood. The sequence came from a man in his 60s with active or convalescent COVID-19.

The CDR3 DNA reads as TGTGCCAGCAGCTTAGGCGGGAGTTACAATGAGCAGTTCTTC. Its protein product is CASSLGGSYNEQFF. The chain employs TRBV11-3 and TRBJ2-1, with 7 bases aligning to TRBD2. This CDR3 contains 14 residues. The J segment lost 4 bases and the V segment lost 1 base, leaving 1 base of the junction unmatched. CDR1 SGHNT and CDR2 YENEEA come from the germline V gene.